These T cell receptor beta chains were read from a single sample in a study of blood T cell repertoires in COVID-19. Libraries were prepared by immunoSEQ multiplex PCR; TCRdb keeps only in-frame clonotypes and omits some of them. The sample records roughly 200,000 clones, 79% being singletons. Sequencing was carried out using peripheral blood. Receptors originate from a woman aged 40 to 55 with COVID-19, enrolled during active disease. CDR3s include the opening cysteine and the closing phenylalanine or tryptophan. D genes are given only for firm matches. Rows give clone size only sometimes, using once, few, many, or a class for an expanded clone.

cdr3_nt: TGTGCCAGCAGTGATAATAGCGGGAGGGGTTGGAATGAGCAGTTCTTC
cdr3_aa: CASSDNSGRGWNEQFF
v_call: TRBV25-1
j_call: TRBJ2-1
d_call: TRBD2
clone_size: once

cdr3_nt: TGTGCCAGCAGCCTAAACAGTCTACCTGGAAACACCATATATTTT
cdr3_aa: CASSLNSLPGNTIYF
v_call: TRBV7-3
j_call: TRBJ1-3
d_call: NA
clone_size: NA

cdr3_nt: TGTGCCAGCAGCTTAGAAGGCGGGAGCTCCTACAATGAGCAGTTCTTC
cdr3_aa: CASSLEGGSSYNEQFF
v_call: TRBV11-3
j_call: TRBJ2-1
d_call: TRBD2
clone_size: NA

cdr3_nt: TGTGCCAGCAGGGTAGCGGGAGGGATCTCAGATACGCAGTATTTT
cdr3_aa: CASRVAGGISDTQYF
v_call: TRBV28
j_call: TRBJ2-3
d_call: TRBD2
clone_size: NA

cdr3_nt: TGTGCCTCCTCAGCGGGAGTTGTCCGGGTCACCGGGGAGCTGTTTTTT
cdr3_aa: CASSAGVVRVTGELFF
v_call: TRBV5-6
j_call: TRBJ2-2
d_call: TRBD2
clone_size: once

cdr3_nt: TGTGCCAGCAGTTTATGGGCAGGCTATGGCTACACCTTC
cdr3_aa: CASSLWAGYGYTF
v_call: TRBV27
j_call: TRBJ1-2
d_call: NA
clone_size: NA

cdr3_nt: TGTGCCAGCGGGGGGACAGGGGGCGCGGTAGCTGAAGCTTTCTTT
cdr3_aa: CASGGTGGAVAEAFF
v_call: TRBV28
j_call: TRBJ1-1
d_call: TRBD1
clone_size: NA

cdr3_nt: TGTGCCAGCAGCCAGACAGGGGGCATGAACACTGAAGCTTTCTTT
cdr3_aa: CASSQTGGMNTEAFF
v_call: TRBV14
j_call: TRBJ1-1
d_call: TRBD1
clone_size: NA

cdr3_nt: TGCGCCAGCAGCAAAGAGGGATTCGGAAACACCATATATTTT
cdr3_aa: CASSKEGFGNTIYF
v_call: TRBV5-1
j_call: TRBJ1-3
d_call: NA
clone_size: once

cdr3_nt: TGTGCCATCAGTGATTTGGGCGGCAGACTAGCGGGGGATTCCTACAATGAGCAGTTCTTC
cdr3_aa: CAISDLGGRLAGDSYNEQFF
v_call: TRBV10-3
j_call: TRBJ2-1
d_call: TRBD2
clone_size: NA

cdr3_nt: TGCGCCAGCAGCTTGTCCGGGACTTCCGCCTACGAGCAGTACTTC
cdr3_aa: CASSLSGTSAYEQYF
v_call: TRBV5-1
j_call: TRBJ2-7
d_call: NA
clone_size: once

cdr3_nt: TGTGCTAGTGGTTTTAACGGGGAGCTGTTTTTT
cdr3_aa: CASGFNGELFF
v_call: TRBV12-5
j_call: TRBJ2-2
d_call: NA
clone_size: few

cdr3_nt: TGTGCCAGCAGCTCTACAGATACGCAGTATTTT
cdr3_aa: CASSSTDTQYF
v_call: TRBV11-2
j_call: TRBJ2-3
d_call: NA
clone_size: NA

cdr3_nt: TGTGCCAGCTCACCAGGGCACGGGGAGAACACTGAAGCTTTCTTT
cdr3_aa: CASSPGHGENTEAFF
v_call: TRBV18
j_call: TRBJ1-1
d_call: NA
clone_size: NA

cdr3_nt: TGTGCCAGTAGCCTGGGACTAGCGGGATACACAGATACGCAGTATTTT
cdr3_aa: CASSLGLAGYTDTQYF
v_call: TRBV19
j_call: TRBJ2-3
d_call: TRBD2
clone_size: few

cdr3_nt: TGTGCCAGCAGTTTCCAGGGGGCGGGCAATCAGCCCCAGCATTTT
cdr3_aa: CASSFQGAGNQPQHF
v_call: TRBV27
j_call: TRBJ1-5
d_call: TRBD1
clone_size: NA

cdr3_nt: TGCAGCGTCGCACAGGGGGGGCAAGAGACCCAGTACTTC
cdr3_aa: CSVAQGGQETQYF
v_call: TRBV29-1
j_call: TRBJ2-5
d_call: NA
clone_size: once

cdr3_nt: TGTGCCAGCAGCCGTGACACTGTGGGGCACTATGGCTACACCTTC
cdr3_aa: CASSRDTVGHYGYTF
v_call: TRBV11-2
j_call: TRBJ1-2
d_call: NA
clone_size: NA

cdr3_nt: TGTGCCAGCAGTGAATACCCTACAGGGATCTACGAGCAGTACTTC
cdr3_aa: CASSEYPTGIYEQYF
v_call: TRBV2
j_call: TRBJ2-7
d_call: NA
clone_size: few

cdr3_nt: TGTGCCAGCAGTTACGAACGAGGGTACGATACGCAGTATTTT
cdr3_aa: CASSYERGYDTQYF
v_call: TRBV6-5
j_call: TRBJ2-3
d_call: NA
clone_size: NA

cdr3_nt: TGCGCCAGCAGTCCTCAGGGTGGTGCTGAAGCTTTCTTT
cdr3_aa: CASSPQGGAEAFF
v_call: TRBV5-1
j_call: TRBJ1-1
d_call: NA
clone_size: NA

cdr3_nt: TGTGCCAGCAGCCCGGGGGGTTTGAGGCAGGGGCAGGATGGCTACACCTTC
cdr3_aa: CASSPGGLRQGQDGYTF
v_call: TRBV7-3
j_call: TRBJ1-2
d_call: NA
clone_size: NA

cdr3_nt: TGTGCCAGCTCAGGAATGGGGGGTCCCTACAATGAGCAGTTCTTC
cdr3_aa: CASSGMGGPYNEQFF
v_call: TRBV18
j_call: TRBJ2-1
d_call: NA
clone_size: NA

cdr3_nt: TGTGCCAGCAGTTACTTAGCGGGAGGGCAGAACAATGAGCAGTTCTTC
cdr3_aa: CASSYLAGGQNNEQFF
v_call: TRBV6-5
j_call: TRBJ2-1
d_call: TRBD2
clone_size: NA

cdr3_nt: TGTGCCAGCAGCTTACACATGCCGGGACTAGACCCGACCGGGGAGCTGTTTTTT
cdr3_aa: CASSLHMPGLDPTGELFF
v_call: TRBV12-1
j_call: TRBJ2-2
d_call: NA
clone_size: NA

cdr3_nt: TGCGCCAGCAGCTTCGCTAGCGGGGGGAACAATGAGCAGTTCTTC
cdr3_aa: CASSFASGGNNEQFF
v_call: TRBV5-1
j_call: TRBJ2-1
d_call: TRBD2
clone_size: NA

cdr3_nt: TGCAGCGTTATGAGCGGGGGGGCGGTGAACACCGGGGAGCTGTTTTTT
cdr3_aa: CSVMSGGAVNTGELFF
v_call: TRBV29-1
j_call: TRBJ2-2
d_call: TRBD2
clone_size: NA

cdr3_nt: TGCGCCAGCAGTACCGACAGGAGTAATTCACCCCTCCACTTT
cdr3_aa: CASSTDRSNSPLHF
v_call: TRBV4-3
j_call: TRBJ1-6
d_call: NA
clone_size: NA

cdr3_nt: TGTGCCAGCTCACCCTGGCGGGAGGGTCGGGCGAATGGCTACACCTTC
cdr3_aa: CASSPWREGRANGYTF
v_call: TRBV18
j_call: TRBJ1-2
d_call: NA
clone_size: NA

cdr3_nt: TGTGCCTGGAGTGTTATTGGGGCAGGGAAGAACTATGGCTACACCTTC
cdr3_aa: CAWSVIGAGKNYGYTF
v_call: TRBV30
j_call: TRBJ1-2
d_call: NA
clone_size: NA

cdr3_nt: TGTGCCAGCAGCTTACAGGGGGTCGCCTACGAGCAGTACTTC
cdr3_aa: CASSLQGVAYEQYF
v_call: TRBV11-2
j_call: TRBJ2-7
d_call: TRBD1
clone_size: NA

cdr3_nt: TGCGCCAGCAGCCACTCCGGGACAGGGGAGACAAGTGAAGCTTTCTTT
cdr3_aa: CASSHSGTGETSEAFF
v_call: TRBV4-3
j_call: TRBJ1-1
d_call: TRBD1
clone_size: NA

cdr3_nt: TGTGCCAGTAGTATTACGGTCGACACTGAAGCTTTCTTT
cdr3_aa: CASSITVDTEAFF
v_call: TRBV19
j_call: TRBJ1-1
d_call: NA
clone_size: once

cdr3_nt: TGTGCCAGCAGCCTGGGGGGGGACTATGGCTACACCTTC
cdr3_aa: CASSLGGDYGYTF
v_call: TRBV28
j_call: TRBJ1-2
d_call: NA
clone_size: NA

cdr3_nt: TGTGCCAGCAGTAAACAGGGGGGAGGGCCCCAGCATTTT
cdr3_aa: CASSKQGGGPQHF
v_call: TRBV27
j_call: TRBJ1-5
d_call: TRBD1
clone_size: once

cdr3_nt: TGTGCCAGCAGTGGGACAGATAGCAATCAGCCCCAGCATTTT
cdr3_aa: CASSGTDSNQPQHF
v_call: TRBV3-1/TRBV3-2
j_call: TRBJ1-5
d_call: TRBD1
clone_size: NA

cdr3_nt: TGTGCCAGCAGCTTAGGGCGGGCTTCGGATACGCAGTATTTT
cdr3_aa: CASSLGRASDTQYF
v_call: TRBV11-3
j_call: TRBJ2-3
d_call: NA
clone_size: NA

cdr3_nt: TGTGCCAGCAGCGTTGGACAGGTGACTAATGAAAAACTGTTTTTT
cdr3_aa: CASSVGQVTNEKLFF
v_call: TRBV7-9
j_call: TRBJ1-4
d_call: TRBD1
clone_size: NA

cdr3_nt: TGTGCCAGCAGCCAAGATGCCGGCGGGGGAGGAGTCGAGCAGTACTTC
cdr3_aa: CASSQDAGGGGVEQYF
v_call: TRBV4-2
j_call: TRBJ2-7
d_call: TRBD2
clone_size: NA

cdr3_nt: TGCGCCAGCAGCCAAGCGAGGGGACAGGGGGTCTATGGCTACACCTTC
cdr3_aa: CASSQARGQGVYGYTF
v_call: TRBV4-3
j_call: TRBJ1-2
d_call: TRBD1
clone_size: NA

cdr3_nt: TGCGCCAGCAGCCCCCGGGACTCCTACACAGATACGCAGTATTTT
cdr3_aa: CASSPRDSYTDTQYF
v_call: TRBV4-1
j_call: TRBJ2-3
d_call: NA
clone_size: NA

cdr3_nt: TGCGCCAGCAGCTTCATAGGGACAGTTAATGAAAAACTGTTTTTT
cdr3_aa: CASSFIGTVNEKLFF
v_call: TRBV5-1
j_call: TRBJ1-4
d_call: TRBD1
clone_size: NA

cdr3_nt: TGTGCCAGCGGGGGGGCAGGGAGTGAAAAACTGTTTTTT
cdr3_aa: CASGGAGSEKLFF
v_call: TRBV5-4
j_call: TRBJ1-4
d_call: NA
clone_size: NA

cdr3_nt: TGTGCCAGCAGTGCCAGGGGACCCCTTCAACTAGCCAAAAACATTCAGTACTTC
cdr3_aa: CASSARGPLQLAKNIQYF
v_call: TRBV6-1
j_call: TRBJ2-4
d_call: NA
clone_size: NA

cdr3_nt: TGTGCAAGTCGCTTCCGGGGGGAGGGGGGCTACACCTTC
cdr3_aa: CASRFRGEGGYTF
v_call: TRBV12-2
j_call: TRBJ1-2
d_call: NA
clone_size: NA

cdr3_nt: TGCGCCAGCAGCCCCGGGACAGTCCTCTACAATGAGCAGTTCTTC
cdr3_aa: CASSPGTVLYNEQFF
v_call: TRBV5-1
j_call: TRBJ2-1
d_call: TRBD1
clone_size: NA

cdr3_nt: TGTGCCAGCAGCCAAGCTAGGAAAGCTTTCTTT
cdr3_aa: CASSQARKAFF
v_call: TRBV14
j_call: TRBJ1-1
d_call: NA
clone_size: NA

cdr3_nt: TGTGCCAGCAGCTTATTAGTTCAAAACATTCAGTACTTC
cdr3_aa: CASSLLVQNIQYF
v_call: TRBV13
j_call: TRBJ2-4
d_call: NA
clone_size: NA

cdr3_nt: TGCAGCGTTGCCCGGACTAGTCTCGGGTACGAGCAGTACTTC
cdr3_aa: CSVARTSLGYEQYF
v_call: TRBV29-1
j_call: TRBJ2-7
d_call: TRBD2
clone_size: once